These 7 T cell receptor beta chains came from one sample sequenced in a study of blood T cell repertoires in COVID-19. Produced via immunoSEQ multiplex PCR; TCRdb's table is partial and in-frame only. Of around 200,000 clones listed, approximately 86% were seen once; the top ten hold 0.95% to 1.3%. Material for sequencing was peripheral blood. The receptors shown here come from a man aged 25 to 45 with acute or convalescent COVID-19.

The rearrangement links TRBV2 to TRBJ1-2, with TRBD1 as a possible D gene (6 bases). The CDR3 is 13 amino acids. The germline V gene encodes CDR1 SNHLY and CDR2 FYNNEI. Between the trimmed V and J ends, which lost 2 bases and 5 bases, there was a span of 9 bases. Written as DNA, the CDR3 is TGTGCCAGCAGTGAACAGGGGCAGTATGGCTACACCTTC. It yields the protein CASSEQGQYGYTF.

V gene TRBV5-4 combines with J gene TRBJ2-3; no clear D gene. CDR3 length: 13 residues. V dropped 4 bases and J dropped 3 bases, with 9 bases sitting between them. CDR1 and CDR2 from the germline V gene are SGHNT and YYREEE (reference sequence). The CDR3 nucleotides read TGTGCCAGCAGCCAGCCTAGGACAGATACGCAGTATTTT. This sequence encodes CASSQPRTDTQYF.

This chain uses TRBV28 with TRBJ2-7, with 10 bases identical to TRBD2. V lost 2 bases to trimming and J lost 1 base; unmatched junction nucleotides: 8. This CDR3 region has 17 residues. CDR1 is MDHEN, CDR2 SYDVKM, per germline. The chain's CDR3 is CASSLSSGRPSSYEQYF. CDR3 DNA: TGTGCCAGCAGTTTAAGTAGCGGGAGGCCTTCTTCCTACGAGCAGTACTTC.

V is TRBV11-3 and J is TRBJ2-1, with TRBD1 matching over 11 bases. The junction had 3 bases not matched to a gene; V was cut back by 8 bases and J by 6 bases. This CDR3 is built from 13 residues. The germline gives CDR1 SGHNT, CDR2 YENEEA. As DNA, the CDR3 is TGTGCCAGCCGAGGGACAGGGGGCAATGAGCAGTTCTTC. This gives the protein CASRGTGGNEQFF.

The rearrangement joins TRBV28 to TRBJ1-4, with D perhaps matching TRBD1 (6 bases). V was pared by 5 bases and J by 4 bases, with 8 bases between. CDR1 MDHEN and CDR2 SYDVKM come from the germline V gene. CDR3 length: 13 residues. This chain's CDR3 is CASSGQFNEKLFF. The CDR3 DNA reads TGTGCCAGCAGTGGACAGTTTAATGAAAAACTGTTTTTT.

This chain joins TRBV28 and TRBJ1-5, with TRBD1 as a possible D gene (6 bases). The germline gives CDR1 MDHEN, CDR2 SYDVKM. Trimming stripped 6 bases from V and 4 bases from J, with 16 bases between. The CDR3 sequence is 15 residues long. CDR3 sequence (DNA): TGTGCCAGCAGCCCTCGAAGGCAGGGGAATCAGCCCCAGCATTTT. It encodes CASSPRRQGNQPQHF.

The J gene is TRBJ2-3, the V gene TRBV7-3, with D maybe TRBD2 (6 bases). The CDR3 extends over 17 amino acids. Germline-derived CDR1 and CDR2 are SGHTA and FQGTGA. Trimming took 5 bases from V and 5 from J, leaving 23 bases between them. The CDR3 region is CASSPSRSTAGGDTQYF. The CDR3, as DNA: TGTGCCAGCAGCCCCTCCAGGTCGACGGCCGGGGGAGATACGCAGTATTTT. Variable domain in full (rest from reference TRBV7-3 and TRBJ2-3): GAGVSQTPSNKVTEKGKYVELRCDPISGHTALYWYRQSLGQGPEFLIYFQGTGAADDSGLPNDRFFAVRPEGSVSTLKIQRTERGDSAVYLCASSPSRSTAGGDTQYFGPGTRLTVL.